The T cell receptor beta chain described here comes from a study of blood T cell repertoires in COVID-19. V dropped 7 bases and J dropped 2; count of bases not matched to a gene: 5. Germline V CDR1 and CDR2: KGHDR, SFDVKD. This CDR3 is 14 amino acids long. The data were produced by immunoSEQ multiplex PCR, yet TCRdb's version contains in-frame clones alone and is incomplete. The data contain 200,000 to 250,000 clones, around 83% of them singletons. The sample comprised peripheral blood. This clonotype was sampled from a man aged 35 to 55 with acute or convalescent COVID-19. The rearrangement uses TRBV24-1 and TRBJ2-7, with 9 bases identical to TRBD1. This CDR3 is CATRGTGLTYEQYF. The CDR3 DNA reads as TGTGCCACCAGGGGGACAGGGCTTACCTACGAGCAGTACTTC.